Below are 2 T cell receptor beta chains sequenced from a single sample in a study of OX40 agonist ivuxolimab in advanced cancers. Sequencing used immunoSEQ multiplex PCR; TCRdb keeps in-frame clones, though not all of them. Among over 25,000 clones listed, less than 90% were seen once. Here the sequenced sample was CD4+ or CD8+ T cells sorted from blood, taken in a trial of the OX40 agonist ivuxolimab. The receptors shown here come from an adult with an advanced solid tumor such as melanoma, head and neck, liver or kidney cancer.

The J gene is TRBJ1-1, the V gene TRBV9; perhaps TRBD1 as D (5 bases). This CDR3 has 15 amino acids. Germline V gene data show CDR1 as SGDLS and CDR2 as YYNGEE. Trimming pared 0 bases from V and 5 bases from J, leaving 14 bases between. The CDR3 loop reads CASSVAGGEGTEAFF. The CDR3 DNA follows: TGTGCCAGCAGCGTAGCTGGGGGAGAAGGGACTGAAGCTTTCTTT.

The rearrangement links TRBV19 to TRBJ2-7; 9 positions match TRBD2. This CDR3 region has 15 residues. Trimming at V came to 1 base and at J to 3 bases, leaving 4 bases not matched to a gene. Germline V lookup: CDR1 LNHDA, CDR2 SQIVND (reference sequence). CDR3: CASSIGGGRGYEQYF. CDR3 coding DNA: TGTGCCAGTAGTATAGGGGGCGGGAGGGGCTACGAGCAGTACTTC.